The following is a T cell receptor (beta chain) sequence with its context. Its specificity is unknown. This entry comes from a study of blood T cells in healthy people across ages. The CDR3 consists of 16 residues. The ends lost 1 base at V and 5 bases at J; junction bases unmatched: 9. Germline lookup yields CDR1 LGHDT and CDR2 YNNKEL (reference sequence). General study points: Higher diversity and more naive CD4+ cells were features of long-lived donors, compared to aged donors.

About 10 milliliters of peripheral blood were drawn from each donor into EDTA-treated tubes. Together with a sample-barcoded 5' primer, a J-beta primer mix was included in a second PCR lasting about 7 to 12 cycles. TCRdb redid the calling of the 5' RACE reads with MiXCR, one entry per CDR3 protein. The table lists hundreds of thousands of distinct CDR3 sequences, under 80% of them singletons. The sample consisted of blood. The clonotype was recovered from a man aged 30-40 years in good health. The chain joins TRBV3-1 to TRBJ2-7; the match to TRBD1 covers 9 bases. DNA for the CDR3: TGTGCCAGCAGCCAAGGGTTGACAGGGGGAAAAAACGAGCAGTACTTC. It translates to CASSQGLTGGKNEQYF.